Listed below are T cell receptor beta chains from one sample, sequenced in a study of T-cell reconstitution after alpha-beta-depleted transplantation in children. MiXCR was run by TCRdb on the PCR reads, yielding one entry per CDR3 protein. The sample holds about 490,000 distinct CDR3 sequences, about 10% seen once. The sequencing used PBMCs, collected before TCRalphabeta/CD19-depleted stem cell transplant. The receptors originated from a child aged 2-15 years with inherited bone marrow failure, due to receive a stem cell transplant. CDR3s include the opening cysteine and the closing phenylalanine or tryptophan. A D gene is named only where the DNA matches it firmly. Clone size is not always given. Where it is, it says once, few, many or a class for expanded clones.

TRBV19,TRBD1,few,TRBJ2-2,TGTGCCAGTGAGCCGGGACAGGGGGCCGGGGAGCTGTTTTTT,CASEPGQGAGELFF
TRBV20-1,NA,many,TRBJ1-5,TGCAGTGCTAAAGGATCAGATCAGCCCCAGCATTTT,CSAKGSDQPQHF
TRBV28,TRBD2,many,TRBJ2-7,TGTGCCAGCAGTTTTCGCGGGAGAAGGTCCTACGAGCAGTACTTC,CASSFRGRRSYEQYF
TRBV18,NA,many,TRBJ2-7,TGTGCCAGCTCACCAGACAGATTCTACGAGCAGTACTTC,CASSPDRFYEQYF
TRBV7-2,TRBD1,many,TRBJ1-1,TGTGCCAGCAGCCTTTACAGGGGCCTGAACACTGAAGCTTTCTTT,CASSLYRGLNTEAFF
TRBV4-3,NA,NA,TRBJ2-5,TGCGCCAGCAGCCAAGAAAGATCCCCTTGGTTCCAAGAGACCCAGTACTTC,CASSQERSPWFQETQYF
TRBV5-1,NA,NA,TRBJ2-4,TGCGCCAGCAGCTTCGGAGGGTCCCACGTGGGAAACATTCAGTACTTC,CASSFGGSHVGNIQYF
TRBV19,NA,NA,TRBJ1-5,TGTGCCAGTAGTATAGGGGAGGCCAGCAATCAGCCCCAGCATTTT,CASSIGEASNQPQHF
TRBV12-3/TRBV12-4,TRBD2,many,TRBJ2-1,TGTGCCAGCGCCGGGGAGGGGTCTTACAATGAGCAGTTCTTC,CASAGEGSYNEQFF
TRBV4-3,NA,many,TRBJ1-2,TGCGCCAGCAGCCAAGATACTGGCGTGCTCGGCTATGGCTACACCTTC,CASSQDTGVLGYGYTF
TRBV2,TRBD2,NA,TRBJ2-5,TGTGCCAGCAGCTCGACATTGACCCCGGGAGGGCCGGCGGAGACCCAGTACTTC,CASSSTLTPGGPAETQYF
TRBV7-2,NA,many,TRBJ2-3,TGTGCCAGCAGCTTAGCACCGATGGTCGTTGGGACAGATACGCAGTATTTT,CASSLAPMVVGTDTQYF
TRBV6-5,NA,many,TRBJ1-3,TGTGCCAGCAGTTACTCGACTTGGACAGAGTCCTCTGGAAACACCATATATTTT,CASSYSTWTESSGNTIYF
TRBV7-8,NA,NA,TRBJ1-6,TGTGCCAGCAGCCCCCTCTTAGGGTATCGGTCACCCCTCCACTTT,CASSPLLGYRSPLHF
TRBV5-1,TRBD2,many,TRBJ2-7,TGCGCCAGCGTAGCGGGAGGGCCTTACGACGAGCAGTACTTC,CASVAGGPYDEQYF
TRBV20-1,TRBD1,few,TRBJ2-7,TGCAGTGCACCGGGACAGGAAAATTACGAGCAGCACTTC,CSAPGQENYEQHF
TRBV27,TRBD1,many,TRBJ1-1,TGTGCCAGCAGTTTATCCGGGACAGAAACTGAAGCTTTCTTT,CASSLSGTETEAFF
TRBV12-3/TRBV12-4,NA,NA,TRBJ2-1,TGTGCCAGCAGCTCCAGCGGACTGAATGATGAGCAGTTCTTC,CASSSSGLNDEQFF